Following are 19 T cell receptor beta chains from one sample sequenced in a study of tumor and adjacent non-tumor tissue in lung cancer. No cell sorting was done before RNA was extracted from the tissue. Three rounds of nested PCR, following a modified ARM-PCR protocol, produced the TCRbeta library. A single record per CDR3 protein comes from TCRdb applying MiXCR to the multiplex PCR reads. Here the sample spans more than 120,000 distinct CDR3 sequences, around 61% being singletons. Sequencing input: lung tumor tissue. The receptor set was obtained from a man in his fifties or sixties with small cell lung cancer.

This clonotype occurred once. The rearrangement uses TRBV12-5 and TRBJ2-3; D assignment may be TRBD1 or TRBD2 (5 bases each). The germline V gene encodes CDR1 LGHNT and CDR2 FRNRAP. The CDR3 sequence is 14 residues long. Trimming removed 0 bases from V and 1 base from J, with 5 bases in between. DNA for the CDR3: TGTGCTAGTGGTTTGGTGGGGGGCACAGATACGCAGTATTTT. As protein: CASGLVGGTDTQYF.

As regards this clonotype: At one of its ends the junction is not consistent with the germline gene, which may arise from a read error. The V gene is TRBV11-2, the J gene TRBJ2-3, with 9 bases aligning to TRBD1. Looked up from germline, CDR1 is SGHAT and CDR2 is FQNNGV. The CDR3 is 15 amino acids. The CDR3 region is CARSSGQGWWDTQYF. Written as DNA, the CDR3 is TGTGCCAGGAGCTCCGGACAGGGGTGGTGGGATACGCAATATTTT.

About this clonotype itself: Compared with germline, one end of the junction differs, possibly owing to a read error. The chain links TRBV6-5 to TRBJ1-2, with 8 bases that match TRBD1. CDR1 is MNHEY and CDR2 is SVGAGI in the germline V gene. The CDR3 has 15 amino acids. CDR3 in amino acids: CASNKSGGAYFGYIF. The CDR3, as DNA: TGTGCCAGCAACAAATCAGGGGGCGCTTATTTCGGCTACATCTTC.

Concerning this clonotype: Relative to the germline gene, one junction end is altered; a read error may explain this. The chain has TRBV29-1 and TRBJ2-6, with D tentatively TRBD1 or TRBD2 (5 bases each). Germline V CDR1 and CDR2: SQVTM, ANQGSEA. This CDR3 comprises 14 residues. CDR3 DNA sequence: TGCAGTGTTGACGGGGAGTCTGGGGCCAACGCCTTGACTTTC. It encodes CSVDGESGANALTF. The whole variable domain, remainder taken from reference TRBV29-1 and TRBJ2-6, is SAVISQKPSRDICQRGTSLTIQCQVDSQVTMMFWYRQQPGQSLTLIATANQGSEATYESGFVIDKFPISRPNLTFSTLTVSNMSPEDSSIYLCSVDGESGANALTFGAGSRLTVL.

This clonotype was detected only a few times. One end of the junction is discordant with germline, which a read error may explain. The rearrangement links TRBV11-3 to TRBJ1-6; 7 nucleotides line up with TRBD1. The CDR3 totals 13 residues. The germline V gene encodes CDR1 SGHNT and CDR2 YENEEA. CDR3: CANSQCQGGIRHF. The CDR3, as DNA: TGTGCCAACAGCCAATGCCAAGGGGGCATCCGCCACTTT.

Comment on this clonotype: A read error may explain this, as a much larger clone is one base away. The gene calls are TRBV20-1 and TRBJ1-5, with a weak D call TRBD1 (6 bases). This CDR3 is 14 amino acids long. The germline V gene has CDR1 DFQATT and CDR2 SNEGSKA (reference sequence). The CDR3 sequence is CSAQGDKTYQSQHF. CDR3 DNA: TGCAGTGCACAAGGGGACAAGACGTATCAGTCCCAGCATTTT.

Turning to this clonotype: This clone may be a read error of a much larger clone one base away. This sequence joins TRBV5-1 and TRBJ2-5, with D perhaps matching TRBD2 (5 bases). Trimming pared 0 bases from V and 4 bases from J, leaving 7 bases between. The germline gives CDR1 SGHRS, CDR2 YFSETQ. The CDR3 extends over 13 amino acids. The CDR3 reads CASSLASGETQYF. The CDR3 DNA sequence: TGCGCCAGCAGCTTGGCCAGCGGAGAGACCCAGTACTTC.

V gene TRBV12-3 or TRBV12-4 combines with J gene TRBJ2-1; 7 positions agree with TRBD2. This CDR3 region has 15 residues. J was trimmed by 6 bases and V by 2 bases; bases with no gene match: 7. This CDR3 reads CASSLSGLSGNEQFF. The CDR3, as DNA: TGTGCCAGCAGTTTATCGGGACTATCGGGCAATGAGCAGTTCTTC.

V gene TRBV12-3 or TRBV12-4 combines with J gene TRBJ1-6; D gene ambiguous. V was clipped by 3 bases and J by 8 bases, with 8 bases between them. There are 13 residues in the CDR3. CDR3 DNA sequence: TGTGCCAGCAGTTTCCGCCGGGATTCACCCCTCCACTTT. Its translation is CASSFRRDSPLHF.

Remarks on this clonotype: The germline gene is not matched at one end of the junction; a read error may be the cause. The rearrangement uses TRBV29-1 and TRBJ2-3; 7 nucleotides align to TRBD2. The CDR3 spans 17 residues. The germline gives CDR1 SQVTM, CDR2 ANQGSEA. CDR3 region: CSAFSVEGGQRTDTQYF. In nucleotides, the CDR3 is TGTAGCGCCTTCTCGGTAGAGGGAGGGCAAAGGACAGATACGCAGTATTTT.

This clonotype appeared a few times. J is TRBJ2-2 and V is TRBV6-2 or TRBV6-3; 7 bases are shared with TRBD2. The CDR3 length is 19 residues. Trimming at V came to 2 bases and at J to 4 bases, leaving 16 bases not matched to a gene. Germline-derived CDR1 and CDR2 are MNHEY and SVGEGT. CDR3 nucleotides: TGTGCCAGCAGTTACCCCTACCCCCGGGTAGCGGGCGGCACCGGGGAGCTGTTTTTT. It encodes CASSYPYPRVAGGTGELFF.

Notes on this clonotype: The junction shows a germline mismatch at one end, possibly a read error. DNA for the CDR3: TGCAGCGGTATACCGAGACTAGCGGGAGGTACAGATATGCAGTATTTT. The encoded protein is CSGIPRLAGGTDMQYF. V is TRBV29-1 and J is TRBJ2-3, with 13 bases identical to TRBD2. This CDR3 is 16 amino acids long. CDR1 and CDR2 (germline): SQVTM, ANQGSEA.

Of note for this clonotype: This may be a read error, as it is one base from a much larger clone. Here the CDR3 omits its conserved ending phenylalanine or tryptophan, so a read error is the likely source. This sequence joins TRBV7-8 and TRBJ2-3, with TRBD2 matching over 13 bases. Germline V gene data show CDR1 as SGHVS and CDR2 as FQNEAQ. With V trimmed by 5 bases and J by 5 bases, 10 bases remained unmatched. The CDR3 extends over 17 amino acids. In DNA form, the CDR3 reads TGTGCCAGCAGCCCTCGGACTAGCGGGAGTTTTAGAGATACGCAGTATTTA. Encoded protein: CASSPRTSGSFRDTQYL.

For this clonotype: Being one base from a much bigger clone, this may be a read error. The chain combines TRBV6-2 or TRBV6-3 with TRBJ1-5; 9 bases are shared with TRBD1. CDR1 and CDR2 (germline): MNHEY, SVGEGT. The CDR3 totals 13 residues. Trimming took 5 bases from V and 7 from J; bases not matched to a gene: 3. The CDR3 DNA reads as TGTGCCAGCAGTATGACAGGGGGACAGCCCCAGCATTTT. The encoded protein is CASSMTGGQPQHF.

This clonotype was detected ten times or more. The rearrangement links TRBV6-5 to TRBJ2-7, with D hard to call. Germline V gene lookup returns CDR1 MNHEY and CDR2 SVGAGI. Trimming left V 5 bases short and J 3 bases short, with 17 bases between. This CDR3 is built from 15 residues. The CDR3 DNA reads TGTGCCAGCAGTCCGACCGACCGGGCCTACTACGAGCAGTACTTC. It codes for CASSPTDRAYYEQYF.

This clonotype was detected many times. The V call is TRBV20-1, the J call TRBJ2-7; D ambiguous. The CDR3 length is 14 residues. Germline V gene data show CDR1 as DFQATT and CDR2 as SNEGSKA (reference sequence). Trimming pared 1 base from V and 3 bases from J, leaving 13 bases between. This CDR3 reads CSARVLDSNYEQYF. The CDR3 DNA follows: TGCAGTGCTAGAGTCCTAGACTCCAACTACGAGCAGTACTTC.

About this clonotype: Just one base apart from a much larger clone, this may be a read error. This sequence joins TRBV10-3 and TRBJ2-7, with 9 nucleotides matching TRBD1. The CDR3 contains 13 residues. Germline loops: CDR1 ENHRY, CDR2 SYGVKD. The CDR3 region has the DNA TGTGCCACGTCCCTAAGCGGACAGGGGATAATTAGGGTC. This codes for CATSLSGQGIIRV.

This clonotype was counted ten times or more. V and J are TRBV11-2 and TRBJ2-7, with D perhaps matching TRBD1 (7 bases). Trimming pared 4 bases from V and 5 bases from J, leaving 12 bases between. This CDR3 spans 13 amino acids. Germline V gene lookup returns CDR1 SGHAT and CDR2 FQNNGV. CDR3 in DNA: TGTGCCAGCAGCTCAGACAGGGAGGACGAGCAGTACTTC. Protein sequence: CASSSDREDEQYF.

On this clonotype: A read error may produce the germline difference seen at one junction end. The V call is TRBV11-3, the J call TRBJ1-1; TRBD1 is a possible D gene (6 bases). The CDR3 loop spans 14 amino acids. Germline CDR1 and CDR2: SGHNT and YENEEA. CDR3 DNA sequence: TGTACCAGTAGCTCTCCCCCAGGGGCCACTGAAGCTTTCTTT. Its protein product is CTSSSPPGATEAFF.